This paragraph covers one T cell receptor (beta chain) sequence. This sample is drawn from a study of blood T cell repertoires in COVID-19. Study summary: The United States, Italy and Spain provided the acute and convalescent COVID-19 samples.

This CDR3 is built from 14 residues. Germline lookup yields CDR1 SGHAT and CDR2 FQNNGV. V was shortened by 0 bases and J by 3 bases, with 8 bases between the two germline ends. Authors' methods: Reference gene primer amplification gave nucleated cell count estimates. TCRdb's table, derived via immunoSEQ multiplex PCR, lists solely in-frame clones and lacks some. V and J calls and clone size are those listed in that table; D and trimming were worked out from the DNA. The table records about 49,000 clones, 65% to 85% of them present only once. The rearrangement uses TRBV11-2 and TRBJ1-1; D is unresolved. This receptor was obtained from a man aged 65 to 85 with active or convalescent COVID-19. Sequenced material: peripheral blood. CDR3 residues: CASSLDRTDTEAFF. CDR3 DNA sequence: TGTGCCAGCAGCTTAGATCGGACTGACACTGAAGCTTTCTTT.